This TCR beta chain is drawn from a study of blood T cell repertoires in COVID-19. Study in general: Acute and convalescent COVID-19 samples came from the United States, Italy and Spain. T cells, B-cell-depleted T cells, or PBMCs supplied cDNA or gDNA.

The germline CDR1 and CDR2 sequences are LNHDA and SQIVND (reference sequence). The ends were cut back, 1 base at V and 4 bases at J, with 10 bases in the middle. The CDR3 is made up of 14 amino acids. Per the study methods: Scientists estimated how many nucleated cells there were by amplifying reference gene primers. The data were produced by immunoSEQ multiplex PCR, yet TCRdb's version contains in-frame clones alone and is incomplete. V and J calls and clone size are those listed in that table; D and trimming were worked out from the DNA. The profile covers roughly 220,000 clones, with roughly 85% appearing a single time and 2.2% taken by the ten largest.

The TCR sequence derives from a young man who had recovered from COVID-19. Sequenced material: peripheral blood. V gene TRBV19 combines with J gene TRBJ1-1, with a weak D call TRBD1 (5 bases). The CDR3 loop reads CASSIAGRGTEAFF. CDR3 coding DNA: TGTGCCAGTAGTATAGCAGGGAGGGGCACTGAAGCTTTCTTT. The full variable domain, with the rest looked up from reference TRBV19 and TRBJ1-1, is DGGITQSPKYLFRKEGQNVTLSCEQNLNHDAMYWYRQDPGQGLRLIYYSQIVNDFQKGDIAEGYSVSREKKESFPLTVTSAQKNPTAFYLCASSIAGRGTEAFFGQGTRLTVV.